This TCR beta chain was documented in a study of monozygotic twins with inflammatory bowel disease. Per sample, reverse transcription was split into eight reactions. TCRdb reprocessed the 5' RACE reads, with one entry per CDR3 protein and no DNA. The table for this sample gives about 330,000 distinct CDR3 sequences. This CDR3 has 13 residues. Germline CDR1 is LGHDT and CDR2 is YNNKEL (reference sequence). Worth noting for this clonotype: As yet, its antigen is unknown.

Study findings and constraints: Twin pairs that were concordant did not differ from discordant pairs in repertoire similarity, possibly from limited power.

The clonotype was recovered from a human donor with ulcerative colitis or Crohn's disease, or a healthy co-twin of an affected twin (not recorded which). The chain joins TRBV3-1 to TRBJ2-5. Material for sequencing was blood. The CDR3 is CASSQGVRETQYF.